The T cell receptor (beta chain) under discussion was sequenced for a study of blood T cell repertoires in COVID-19. Study as a whole: PBMCs, B-cell-depleted T cells, or T cells were the source of the cDNA or gDNA that made up the material.

The CDR3 runs to 17 residues. Profiled with immunoSEQ multiplex PCR; TCRdb holds only in-frame clones, not every one. This sample has around 130,000 clones, with roughly 80% found just once. Recruitment covered over 20 US areas and drew participants whose ages spanned about 18 to 89 years. Cohort assignment relied on participant-reported clinical history. The chain combines TRBV21-1 with TRBJ1-5; the table's D call, TRBD1, has no DNA check behind it. TRBV21-1 is shown as a pseudogene. The clonotype comes from a woman aged 18 to 35 who had been exposed to COVID-19. Sequenced input: PBMCs or T cells enriched from blood (not recorded which). The CDR3 spells CASSKVPQGADNQPQHF. The DNA for the CDR3 is TGTGCCAGCAGCAAAGTCCCCCAGGGGGCTGACAATCAGCCCCAGCATTTT.